This TCR beta chain is from a study of shared clonotypes between healthy human individuals. Study-wide results and caveats: Non-shared clonotypes had lower generation probabilities than clonotypes shared by all four sorted-subset donors. It was anticipated that sequencing depth would influence how many clonotypes donors shared. Sequencing of the sorted subsets was shown by rarefaction to be incomplete despite large depth.

The CDR3 length is 15 residues. Germline assignment: CDR1 SGHVS and CDR2 FNYEAQ. V was trimmed by 6 bases and J by 3 bases, leaving 17 bases between them. In regard to this clone: Its antigen remains unknown.

In the authors' workflow: ImmunoSEQ gave junction-only sequences without quality scores, so filtering differed. Clones were read by immunoSEQ multiplex PCR, and TCRdb kept only the in-frame ones, dropping some. V and J calls and clone size come straight from that table; D and trimming were deduced from the DNA. The sample shows 550,000 to 700,000 clones, less than 80% of them seen only once. The specimen sequenced was memory CD4+ T cells sorted from blood. The subset: CD45RA-negative fraction. This TCR derives from a woman aged 30 to 39 in good health. The rearrangement joins TRBV7-6 to TRBJ1-1; possibly TRBD1 for D (6 bases). Written as DNA, the CDR3 is TGTGCCAGCAGTCCTGCCAGGGGAGGGTACACTGAAGCTTTCTTT. Amino acid sequence: CASSPARGGYTEAFF.